A selection of T cell receptor beta chains follows, all from one sample in a study of regulatory T cells in long-lasting Graves disease. One entry per CDR3 protein results from TCRdb running MiXCR on the multiplex PCR reads. The sample gives roughly 400,000 distinct CDR3 sequences, roughly 21% of which show up once; approximately 14% is in the top ten. The specimen comprised peripheral blood mononuclear cells (PBMCs), sampled when the disease was refractory, from a patient treated with antithyroid drugs. The receptor set was obtained from a female donor with Graves disease. Both conserved end residues are part of each CDR3. D genes are given only for firm matches. Clone size is stated in some rows and not others, as once, few, many or a class when expanded.

DNA	CDR3	size	V	J	D
TGTGCCAGCAGACCTGCCGGACAATTTTACGAGCAGTACTTC	CASRPAGQFYEQYF	many	TRBV28	TRBJ2-7	NA
TGTGCCAGCACCCTCCTTGGAGGGGGCAGTCAGCCCCAGCATTTT	CASTLLGGGSQPQHF	many	TRBV7-2	TRBJ1-5	TRBD1
TGCGCCAGCAGCCAAGTTGGGGGGAATGGCTACACCTTC	CASSQVGGNGYTF	NA	TRBV4-1	TRBJ1-2	NA
TGTGCCAGCAGCGTGACAGGGGCCGTTAATGAAAAACTGTTTTTT	CASSVTGAVNEKLFF	NA	TRBV9	TRBJ1-4	TRBD1
TGCAGTGCTACTCCCCCAGGGGAAGAGACCCAGTACTTC	CSATPPGEETQYF	few	TRBV20-1	TRBJ2-5	NA
TGTGCCAGCAGCTTAGTTCCAGACAGGGCGGCGGAAAAACTGTTTTTT	CASSLVPDRAAEKLFF	many	TRBV11-2	TRBJ1-4	TRBD1
TGCAGCGTTGGAGGACAGGGGAACTATGGCTACACCTTC	CSVGGQGNYGYTF	many	TRBV29-1	TRBJ1-2	TRBD1
TGTGCCAGCAGCTGGGACAGGGTGCTTGGGGAGCTGTTTTTT	CASSWDRVLGELFF	NA	TRBV7-9	TRBJ2-2	TRBD1
TGTGCCAGCAGTTACGGTCGCGGACTAACCTATTACGAGCAGTACTTC	CASSYGRGLTYYEQYF	few	TRBV6-5	TRBJ2-7	NA
TGTGCCAGCAGCCTCAGGGGGCGAGGGCCTGAAGCTTTCTTT	CASSLRGRGPEAFF	many	TRBV28	TRBJ1-1	TRBD1
TGTGCCAGCAGTGAACCGAATGGAAAGAACACTGAAGCTTTCTTT	CASSEPNGKNTEAFF	NA	TRBV2	TRBJ1-1	NA
TGCAGCGTTGAACTTTCCGGAACCCTCGTCACAGATACGCAGTATTTT	CSVELSGTLVTDTQYF	NA	TRBV29-1	TRBJ2-3	NA
TGTGCCAGCAGCCCAGGGAGGGCAGCTGATGAAGCTTTCTTT	CASSPGRAADEAFF	NA	TRBV9	TRBJ1-1	NA
TGCAGTGCTAGACCTCAGGAGACCCAGTACTTC	CSARPQETQYF	many	TRBV20-1	TRBJ2-5	NA
TGTGCCAGCAGCCATCGCGGGAGACGATACGAGCAGTACTTC	CASSHRGRRYEQYF	NA	TRBV14	TRBJ2-7	TRBD2
TGTGCCAGCAGCCAGCACAGGGGAAGTGTTGAAAAACTGTTTTTT	CASSQHRGSVEKLFF	many	TRBV16	TRBJ1-4	TRBD1
TGCGCCAGCAGCCAAGGGGGCCAAGGAGCGGTCGAAAAACTGTTTTTT	CASSQGGQGAVEKLFF	NA	TRBV4-1	TRBJ1-4	NA
TGTGCCAGCAGGAAAAGACAGGGCCGGAACACTGAAGCTTTCTTT	CASRKRQGRNTEAFF	NA	TRBV7-8	TRBJ1-1	TRBD1
TGTGCCAGCAGTCTGGACGGATTCTATGGCTACACCTTC	CASSLDGFYGYTF	NA	TRBV5-4	TRBJ1-2	NA
TGCAGCGTTTCCGGACAGGGAAAAACTTACTGGGAGTCCTACGAGCAGTACTTC	CSVSGQGKTYWESYEQYF	NA	TRBV29-1	TRBJ2-7	TRBD1
TGTGCCAGCAGCTTAGGGGGAGCGGGACGTGGGGAGACCCAGTACTTC	CASSLGGAGRGETQYF	NA	TRBV11-2	TRBJ2-5	TRBD2
TGTGCCACCAGCAGAGTTGATGTTTTGCGCAGGGGGGATCTTGGGGAGCTGTTTTTT	CATSRVDVLRRGDLGELFF	few	TRBV15	TRBJ2-2	NA
TGTGCCAGTAGTATAGGTAGGGGACTTAGGGGAAACACTGAAGCTTTCTTT	CASSIGRGLRGNTEAFF	NA	TRBV19	TRBJ1-1	NA
TGCAGTGCTAGGGATACCCTCCGGGAGCTCGGCTCCTACGAGCAGTACTTC	CSARDTLRELGSYEQYF	NA	TRBV20-1	TRBJ2-7	NA
TGTGCCAGCAGACAGGGACTAGCTGAATATACCACAGATACGCAGTATTTT	CASRQGLAEYTTDTQYF	NA	TRBV6-1	TRBJ2-3	TRBD2
TGTGCCAGCAGAAAGGACCAGAACACCGGGGAGCTGTTTTTT	CASRKDQNTGELFF	many	TRBV12-3/TRBV12-4	TRBJ2-2	NA
TGTGCCAGCAGTTTACACGGGGGTTACGGCTACACCTTC	CASSLHGGYGYTF	many	TRBV12-3/TRBV12-4	TRBJ1-2	NA
TGTGCCAGCTCACCCGTGGGGGGCTCCTACGAGCAGTACTTC	CASSPVGGSYEQYF	NA	TRBV18	TRBJ2-7	NA
TGTGCCAGTAGCTCGAGTACCCATTCACCCCTCCACTTT	CASSSSTHSPLHF	few	TRBV19	TRBJ1-6	NA
TGTGCCAGCAGCGCGGTTGGGGGGGCGAAGGAGACCCAGTACTTC	CASSAVGGAKETQYF	NA	TRBV7-3	TRBJ2-5	NA
TGTGCCAGCAGTATATACCCCGCTAGCAATCAGCCCCAGCATTTT	CASSIYPASNQPQHF	many	TRBV28	TRBJ1-5	NA
TGTGCCAGCAGTGAGGACGGTTTTGGCAATCAGCCCCAGCATTTT	CASSEDGFGNQPQHF	many	TRBV6-1	TRBJ1-5	NA
TGTGCCAGCACCAGGGAAGATTGGACAGATACGCAGTATTTT	CASTREDWTDTQYF	few	TRBV28	TRBJ2-3	NA
TGTGCCAGCACCCTCAGGGGGGGGGCTGGTGATCGGCCCCAGCATTTT	CASTLRGGAGDRPQHF	many	TRBV6-1	TRBJ1-5	TRBD1
TGCGCCAGCAGCCCGTTAGAGGACACCGGGGAGCTGTTTTTT	CASSPLEDTGELFF	many	TRBV5-1	TRBJ2-2	NA
TGTGCCAGCAACAGGGGGATTGAAGCTTTCTTT	CASNRGIEAFF	many	TRBV6-1	TRBJ1-1	TRBD1
TGTGCCAGCAGCCCTCGGTCGGGGTCTAGCTCCTACGAGCAGTACTTC	CASSPRSGSSSYEQYF	NA	TRBV9	TRBJ2-7	NA
TGCAGCGTTGAGGGCAGTAGTACCTACGAGCAGTACTTC	CSVEGSSTYEQYF	many	TRBV29-1	TRBJ2-7	NA
TGCGCCAGCAGCGTAACTTCAGTAGGGTCCGCAACTAATGAAAAACTGTTTTTT	CASSVTSVGSATNEKLFF	NA	TRBV5-1	TRBJ1-4	NA
TGCGCCAGCAGCCGGGCGTCTGGGATCGGGTACGAGCAGTACTTC	CASSRASGIGYEQYF	NA	TRBV5-1	TRBJ2-7	NA
TGCAGCGTTGGAACAGGGTTAGAGAATCAGCCCCAGCATTTT	CSVGTGLENQPQHF	NA	TRBV29-1	TRBJ1-5	NA